What follows are 8 T cell receptor beta chains derived from one specimen sequenced in a study of breast tumors, draining lymph nodes, adjacent tissues. Samples came from axillary lymph nodes draining the breast cancer. MiXCR was run by TCRdb on the multiplex PCR reads, yielding one entry per CDR3 protein. In the table there are about 150,000 distinct CDR3 sequences, around a third of which are singletons. Sequencing was performed on axillary lymph node tissue. The receptors here all came from a female donor with breast cancer. Some clones in this sample may be carry-over from other donors' samples.

Comments on this clonotype: This CDR3 is missing its conserved last phenylalanine or tryptophan, likely due to a read error. The chain links TRBV7-9 to TRBJ2-1, with D unresolved. There are 14 residues in the CDR3. Trimming took 6 bases from V and 6 from J, leaving 15 bases between them. Germline loops: CDR1 SEHNR, CDR2 FQNEAQ (reference sequence). The CDR3 DNA follows: TGTGCCAGCAGTTTATCGCCCTTGCGCAATGAGCAGTTCCTC. Protein: CASSLSPLRNEQFL.

The chain uses TRBV6-5 and TRBJ2-7; D is tentatively TRBD1 or TRBD2 (5 bases each). The CDR3 length is 15 residues. Germline V gives CDR1 MNHEY, CDR2 SVGAGI. The CDR3 protein is CASSHSNGATYEQYV. In DNA form, the CDR3 reads TGTGCCAGCAGTCACTCGAACGGGGCAACCTACGAGCAGTACGTC.

A note on this clonotype: Given a much more abundant clone one base away, this may be a read error. This sequence joins TRBV6-1 and TRBJ1-5, with a weak D call TRBD1 (6 bases). The CDR3 spans 14 residues. CDR1 MNHNS and CDR2 SASEGT come from the germline V gene. V gave up 5 bases and J gave up 5 bases, with 13 bases separating them. The CDR3 loop is CASSRTELHQPQHF. In nucleotides, the CDR3 is TGTGCCAGCAGTCGGACAGAACTTCATCAGCCCCAGCATTTT.

As concerns this clonotype: Compared with germline, one end of the junction differs, possibly owing to a read error. The CDR3 region is CSVEVPGQQGTQYF. CDR3 DNA sequence: TGCAGCGTTGAAGTCCCAGGACAGCAAGGGACCCAGTACTTC. The rearrangement uses TRBV29-1 and TRBJ2-5, with a possible D match to TRBD1 (6 bases). The V gene's germline CDR1 is SQVTM and CDR2 ANQGSEA. This CDR3 comprises 14 residues.

The chain is built from TRBV18 and TRBJ1-3; D unclear. Trimming stripped 2 bases from V and 3 bases from J, with 5 bases between. The CDR3 is made up of 13 amino acids. The germline CDR1 and CDR2 sequences are KGHSH and LQKENI. Here the CDR3 reads CASSPDLGNTIYF. The DNA for the CDR3 is TGTGCCAGCTCACCAGACCTTGGAAACACCATATATTTT.

In its sample, this clonotype was seen once. The chain is built from TRBV11-1 and TRBJ2-3; the D gene is possibly TRBD1 (8 bases). V was shortened by 5 bases and J by 2 bases, with 20 bases between the two germline ends. This CDR3 contains 17 residues. CDR1 is SGHAT, CDR2 FQDESV, per germline (reference sequence). As DNA, the CDR3 is TGTGCCAGCAGCCCCAAGGGAGGGGACAGGCACACAGATACGCAGTATTTT. Protein sequence: CASSPKGGDRHTDTQYF.

This clonotype was observed a few times. This may be a read error: a much more frequent sequence differs by one nucleotide. The chain's CDR3 is CASSRRNSRNEQSF. The CDR3 coding sequence is TGTGCCAGCAGCCGGCGAAACAGTCGCAATGAGCAGTCCTTC. The chain joins TRBV14 to TRBJ2-1; D unresolved. CDR3 length: 14 amino acids. CDR1 SGHDN and CDR2 FVKESK come from the germline V gene.

Notes on this clonotype: Germline and junction disagree at one end, which may indicate a read error. The rearrangement links TRBV7-8 to TRBJ1-1; D is perhaps TRBD1 (5 bases). CDR1 SGHVS and CDR2 FQNEAQ come from the germline V gene. CDR3 length: 15 amino acids. Written as DNA, the CDR3 is TGTGCCAGAAGCTTAATGGGGCCTTTGGGCACTGAAGCTTTCTTT. Translated: CARSLMGPLGTEAFF.